The rows below give T cell receptor beta chains drawn from one sample of a study of shared clonotypes between healthy human individuals. This table comes from immunoSEQ multiplex PCR, and its TCRdb copy is limited to in-frame clones, with some not included. The sample yields fewer than 850,000 clones, about three quarters seen once. The material sequenced was memory CD4+ T cells sorted from blood. The receptors come from a woman aged 25-40 years in good health. Both conserved end residues are part of each CDR3. The D gene is left open where the match is weak. Part of the rows lack a size; the others show once, few, many or a class for expanded clones.

V gene,D gene,clone size,J gene,CDR3 protein,CDR3 DNA
TRBV27,TRBD1,few,TRBJ1-5,CASSKQGNNQPQHF,TGTGCCAGCAGTAAACAGGGGAACAATCAGCCCCAGCATTTT
TRBV6-6,-,few,TRBJ2-7,CASSYIGKSYEQYF,TGTGCCAGCAGTTACATAGGGAAATCCTACGAGCAGTACTTC
TRBV5-1,TRBD2,-,TRBJ2-2,CASSAGLAGGPAELFF,TGCGCCAGCAGCGCGGGACTAGCGGGAGGACCGGCGGAGCTGTTTTTT
TRBV5-1,-,few,TRBJ2-1,CASSLGGDRNEQFF,TGCGCCAGCAGCTTGGGTGGGGACCGTAATGAGCAGTTCTTC
TRBV5-1,-,-,TRBJ2-5,CASSLGSTGSQETQYF,TGCGCCAGCAGCTTGGGATCCACGGGGTCCCAAGAGACCCAGTACTTC
TRBV25-1,-,-,TRBJ1-1,CASSVAGYTEAFF,TGTGCCAGCAGTGTGGCGGGGTACACTGAAGCTTTCTTT
TRBV6-5,-,many,TRBJ1-2,CASSYGRNNYGYTF,TGTGCCAGCAGTTACGGCAGAAATAACTATGGCTACACCTTC
TRBV29-1,TRBD2,once,TRBJ2-6,CSVKGLAGMVSGANVLTF,TGCAGCGTGAAGGGACTAGCGGGAATGGTCTCTGGGGCCAACGTCCTGACTTTC
TRBV2,TRBD2,-,TRBJ2-2,CASSGGQGGTSDLFF,TGTGCCAGCAGTGGAGGACAGGGCGGGACTAGCGATCTGTTTTTT
TRBV5-8,-,once,TRBJ1-2,CASSPEVRYGYTF,TGTGCCAGCAGCCCCGAGGTGCGCTATGGCTACACCTTC
TRBV5-1,-,-,TRBJ2-7,CASSLDWTDYEQYF,TGCGCCAGCAGCTTGGACTGGACCGACTACGAGCAGTACTTC
TRBV9,TRBD2,-,TRBJ2-7,CASSVGGSIDEQYF,TGTGCCAGCAGCGTAGGCGGGAGTATCGACGAGCAGTACTTC
TRBV28,-,-,TRBJ2-5,CASSPGVEETQYF,TGTGCCAGCAGCCCAGGGGTGGAGGAGACCCAGTACTTC
TRBV10-3,-,-,TRBJ2-4,CAISTDSRAKNIQYF,TGTGCCATCAGTACGGACAGTCGAGCCAAAAACATTCAGTACTTC
TRBV2,-,-,TRBJ2-1,CASSESRQVDEQFF,TGTGCCAGCAGTGAGAGTCGGCAGGTGGATGAGCAGTTCTTC
TRBV5-1,TRBD1,once,TRBJ2-2,CASSFGTGRSGELFF,TGCGCCAGCAGCTTTGGGACAGGGAGGTCCGGGGAGCTGTTTTTT
TRBV7-8,TRBD1,-,TRBJ1-1,CASSSGQGATEAFF,TGTGCCAGCAGCTCCGGACAGGGGGCGACTGAAGCTTTCTTT
TRBV2,-,-,TRBJ2-1,CASRTLGLRYNEQFF,TGTGCCAGCAGGACTTTGGGGCTCAGGTACAATGAGCAGTTCTTC
TRBV28,-,-,TRBJ1-2,CASSSVRAGNGYTF,TGTGCCAGCAGTTCGGTGAGGGCAGGGAATGGCTACACCTTC
TRBV11-2,-,-,TRBJ2-2,CASSLSPTGELFF,TGTGCCAGCAGCTTAAGTCCCACCGGGGAGCTGTTTTTT
TRBV28,TRBD1,-,TRBJ2-7,CASKNSGGIDEQYF,TGTGCCAGCAAAAACTCAGGGGGTATCGACGAGCAGTACTTC
TRBV18,-,-,TRBJ1-2,CASSPPSGHGYTF,TGTGCCAGCTCACCACCGTCAGGTCATGGCTACACCTTC
TRBV28,TRBD2,many,TRBJ2-1,CASRGLAGHNEQFF,TGTGCCAGCAGGGGACTAGCGGGCCACAATGAGCAGTTCTTC
TRBV5-1,TRBD1,once,TRBJ1-1,CASSLQGVGDSEAFF,TGCGCCAGCAGCTTGCAGGGGGTGGGAGACAGTGAAGCTTTCTTT
TRBV7-8,TRBD2,-,TRBJ2-1,CASSSKAGGRYNEQFF,TGTGCCAGCAGCTCTAAAGCGGGAGGGCGTTACAATGAGCAGTTCTTC
TRBV6-6,-,-,TRBJ2-3,CATLPRSASSTDTQYF,TGTGCCACCCTCCCCAGGTCGGCATCTAGCACAGATACGCAGTATTTT
TRBV7-2,TRBD1,-,TRBJ2-7,CASSFDRGREQYF,TGTGCCAGCAGCTTTGACAGGGGTAGGGAGCAGTACTTC
TRBV6-5,-,many,TRBJ2-1,CASSTRTTLQGEQFF,TGTGCCAGCAGTACCCGGACTACACTCCAAGGAGAGCAGTTCTTC
TRBV27,-,-,TRBJ2-1,CASSLSDYNEQFF,TGTGCCAGCAGTTTAAGCGACTACAATGAGCAGTTCTTC
TRBV7-3,-,-,TRBJ1-1,CASSLMSREAEAFF,TGTGCCAGCAGCTTAATGTCCCGAGAAGCGGAAGCTTTCTTT
TRBV28,TRBD1,-,TRBJ2-7,CASSQGQGGIWEQYF,TGTGCCAGCAGTCAGGGACAGGGAGGAATTTGGGAGCAGTACTTC
TRBV28,TRBD1,-,TRBJ2-7,CASSPSDPGQEQYF,TGTGCCAGCAGTCCCTCCGACCCGGGACAGGAGCAGTACTTC
TRBV6-1,-,-,TRBJ1-1,CASSEAEGVNTEAFF,TGTGCCAGCAGTGAAGCAGAGGGGGTAAACACTGAAGCTTTCTTT
TRBV18,-,-,TRBJ1-5,CASSPSSGNQPQHF,TGTGCCAGCTCACCCTCGTCCGGGAATCAGCCCCAGCATTTT
TRBV30,-,-,TRBJ2-2,CAWSVPGARNTGELFF,TGTGCCTGGAGTGTCCCCGGGGCTCGGAACACCGGGGAGCTGTTTTTT
TRBV4-1,-,few,TRBJ1-3,CASSLGPGASGNTIYF,TGCGCCAGCAGCCTAGGCCCGGGGGCCTCTGGAAACACCATATATTTT
TRBV5-3,-,-,TRBJ1-5,CASSQDPGGPQHF,TGTGCCAGCAGCCAAGATCCCGGCGGTCCCCAGCATTTT